The 9 T cell receptor beta chains in this list originate from one sample, sequenced in a study of T cells in Graves' hyperthyroidism and ophthalmopathy. Researchers amplified the TCR beta CDR3 regions from RNA transcripts. Carried out on the TCR CDR3, a first-round RT-PCR used the HTBI primer set. One entry per CDR3 protein, called by TCRdb with MiXCR from the multiplex PCR reads. The sample shows about 410,000 distinct CDR3 sequences, roughly 14% of them seen only once. The specimen was blood. The receptors stem from a man between 18 and 35 years old with Graves' ophthalmopathy.

For this clonotype: This may be a read error: a much more frequent sequence differs by one nucleotide. V and J are TRBV3-1 and TRBJ2-2; D remains unclear. V was cut by 4 bases and J by 13 bases, with 10 bases left in between. Germline values: CDR1 LGHDT, CDR2 YNNKEL (reference sequence). The CDR3 length is 11 residues. The CDR3 DNA is TGTGCCAGCAGCCTCGGCCTATTGCTGTTTTTT. Translation: CASSLGLLLFF.

As for this clonotype: At one end, the junction sequence differs from germline, possibly due to a read error. The chain carries TRBV6-2 or TRBV6-3 and TRBJ1-5; 7 bases map to TRBD1. The CDR3 runs 14 residues. Germline V lookup: CDR1 MNHEY, CDR2 SVGEGT. The CDR3 bases are TGTGCCAGCAGTTCCAGGGGGGGCAATCAGCCCCAGCATTTC. Its protein is CASSSRGGNQPQHF.

A word on this clonotype: A read error may explain this, as a much larger clone is one base away. This rearrangement joins TRBV4-1 to TRBJ1-1; D ambiguous. Trimming removed 3 bases at V and 3 bases at J, with 23 bases between. Germline V gives CDR1 MGHRA, CDR2 YSYEKL. This CDR3 has 18 amino acids. The CDR3 DNA sequence: TGCGCCAGCAGCCACGCCGGACGGGATGGGCGTGGGGACACTGAAGCTTTCTTT. It specifies CASSHAGRDGRGDTEAFF.

This clonotype was seen many times. The V gene is TRBV20-1, the J gene TRBJ2-7; the D gene is possibly TRBD1 (5 bases). The CDR3 loop spans 13 amino acids. Trimming pared 5 bases from V and 4 bases from J, leaving 15 bases between. The germline gives CDR1 DFQATT, CDR2 SNEGSKA (reference sequence). CDR3: CSASQGEPYEQYF. As DNA, the CDR3 is TGCAGTGCTTCCCAAGGGGAACCTTACGAGCAGTACTTC.

With regard to this clonotype: This may be a read error, as it is one base from a much larger clone. This chain connects TRBV5-1 to TRBJ2-7, with TRBD1 identical over 12 bases. The J call could be wrong; TRBJ2-1 is a better fit for the DNA end. The CDR3 is 15 amino acids. CDR1 is SGHRS and CDR2 is YFSETQ in the germline V gene. The CDR3 nucleotides read TGCGCCAGCAGCTCCCGGGACAGGGGGCTCTACGAGCAGTTCTTC. It is translated as CASSSRDRGLYEQFF.

In its sample, this clonotype was seen a few times. The CDR3 DNA follows: TGTGCCAGCAGCAGAAGTCAAGCAGGGGGTGAGCAGTTCTTC. Protein product: CASSRSQAGGEQFF. J is TRBJ2-1 and V is TRBV2; TRBD1 aligns across 7 bases. Germline V lookup: CDR1 SNHLY, CDR2 FYNNEI. This CDR3 has 14 amino acids. V was pared by 6 bases and J by 9 bases, with 11 bases of the junction left unmatched.

There are many counts of this clonotype. This chain joins TRBV20-1 and TRBJ2-7; 13 bases map to TRBD2. Germline V gives CDR1 DFQATT, CDR2 SNEGSKA (reference sequence). Trimming removed 1 base from V and 1 base from J; junction bases left unmatched: 4. CDR3 size: 16 residues. The CDR3 DNA follows: TGCAGTGCTAGAGTCCCGGGACTAGCGGGATCCTACGAGCAGTACTTC. This encodes CSARVPGLAGSYEQYF.

Many counts were recorded for this clonotype. The rearrangement uses TRBV3-1 and TRBJ2-7; 11 bases map to TRBD1. The CDR3 length is 15 residues. The ends lost 4 bases at V and 4 bases at J; junction bases unmatched: 6. From germline, CDR1 is LGHDT and CDR2 YNNKEL (reference sequence). CDR3 bases: TGTGCCAGCAGCCCGACCGGGACAGGGGGGTACGAGCAGTACTTC. Its translation is CASSPTGTGGYEQYF.

This clonotype came up many times. The chain uses TRBV7-2 and TRBJ2-3; 9 bases map to TRBD1. The CDR3 covers 15 residues. In germline, CDR1 is SGHTA, CDR2 FQGNSA. The J segment lost 7 bases and the V segment lost 2 bases, leaving 7 bases of the junction unmatched. DNA of the CDR3: TGTGCCAGCAGCTTATCGGGACAGGGCACCAATACGCAGTATTTT. Encoded protein: CASSLSGQGTNTQYF.